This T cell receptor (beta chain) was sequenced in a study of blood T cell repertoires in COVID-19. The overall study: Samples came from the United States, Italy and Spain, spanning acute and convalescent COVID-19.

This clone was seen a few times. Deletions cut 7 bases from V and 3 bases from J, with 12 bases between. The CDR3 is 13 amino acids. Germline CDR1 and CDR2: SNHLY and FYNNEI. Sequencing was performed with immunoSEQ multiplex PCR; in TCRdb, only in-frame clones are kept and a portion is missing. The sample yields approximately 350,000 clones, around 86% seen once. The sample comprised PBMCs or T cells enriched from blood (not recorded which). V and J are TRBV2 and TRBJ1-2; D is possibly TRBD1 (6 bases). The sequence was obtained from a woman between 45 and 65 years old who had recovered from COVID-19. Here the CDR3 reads CASKETGHYGYTF. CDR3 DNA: TGTGCCAGCAAGGAGACAGGCCACTATGGCTACACCTTC.